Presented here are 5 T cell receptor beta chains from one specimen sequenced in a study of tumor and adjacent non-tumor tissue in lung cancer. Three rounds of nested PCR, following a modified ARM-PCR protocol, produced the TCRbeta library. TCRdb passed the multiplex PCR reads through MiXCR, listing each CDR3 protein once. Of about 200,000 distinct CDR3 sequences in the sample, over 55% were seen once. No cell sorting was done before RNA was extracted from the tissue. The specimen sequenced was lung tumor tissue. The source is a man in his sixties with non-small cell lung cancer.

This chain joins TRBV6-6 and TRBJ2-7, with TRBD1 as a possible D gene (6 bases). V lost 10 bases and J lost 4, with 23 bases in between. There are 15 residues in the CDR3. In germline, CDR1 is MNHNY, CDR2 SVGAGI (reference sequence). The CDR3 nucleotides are TGTGCCAATAGTTACCTACAGGGTGGTGGGTACGAGCAGTACTTC. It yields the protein CANSYLQGGGYEQYF.

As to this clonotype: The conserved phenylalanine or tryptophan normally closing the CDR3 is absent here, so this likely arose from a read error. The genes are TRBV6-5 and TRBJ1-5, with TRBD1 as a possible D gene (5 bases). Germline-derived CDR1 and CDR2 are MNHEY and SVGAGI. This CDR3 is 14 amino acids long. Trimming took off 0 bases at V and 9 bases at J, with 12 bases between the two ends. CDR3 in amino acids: CASSYSRAQAPQHL. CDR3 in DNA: TGTGCCAGCAGTTACTCTCGGGCACAGGCGCCCCAGCATTTA.

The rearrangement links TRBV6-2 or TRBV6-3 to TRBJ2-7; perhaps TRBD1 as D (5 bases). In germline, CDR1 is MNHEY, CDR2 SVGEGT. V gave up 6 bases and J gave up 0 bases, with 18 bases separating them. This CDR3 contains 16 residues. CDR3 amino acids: CASRVPRTPSSYEQYF. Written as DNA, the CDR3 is TGTGCCAGCAGGGTGCCCAGGACACCGAGCTCCTACGAGCAGTACTTC.

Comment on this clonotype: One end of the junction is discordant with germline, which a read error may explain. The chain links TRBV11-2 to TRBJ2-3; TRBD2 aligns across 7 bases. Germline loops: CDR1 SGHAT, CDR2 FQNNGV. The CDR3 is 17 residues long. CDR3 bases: TGTGCCAGCAGCAGAGCGGGACGGGGCAGGAGCATAGATACGCAGTATTTT. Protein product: CASSRAGRGRSIDTQYF.

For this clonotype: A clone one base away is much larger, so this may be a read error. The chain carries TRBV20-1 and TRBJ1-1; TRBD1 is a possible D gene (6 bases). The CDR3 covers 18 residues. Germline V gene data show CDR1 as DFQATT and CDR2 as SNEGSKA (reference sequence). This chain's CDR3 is CSALPLPGVRAVNTGAFF. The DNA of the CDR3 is TGCAGTGCTCTTCCCCTCCCAGGGGTTCGTGCGGTGAACACTGGAGCTTTCTTT.